The present entry profiles one T cell receptor beta chain with its context. Judged by its sample share, this clonotype qualifies as medium-sized (0.01 to 0.1%). Its cognate antigen has yet to be identified. One base away there is no much larger clone; base qualities are not given. Data came from an Illumina HiSeq 2500. Quantitative 5'-RACE with molecular barcodes was the method used to prepare the TCR beta libraries. On the authors' methods: Disease-linked TCR variants were identified with a new computational method built on a probabilistic model of VDJ rearrangement. TCRdb reworked the public reads: Q25 trimming with fastp, MiXCR clone assembly, productive beta chains retained. All rows with the same CDR3 protein become a single entry with the most common DNA and genes. V and J calls and clone size were set by TCRdb, not the authors. The table for this sample lists tens of thousands of distinct CDR3 sequences; about 5% of them were counted only once. 2.2% of the sample is in the top ten clones.

This specimen comes from a study of CD8 T cells in ankylosing spondylitis (dated by TCRdb to 2017 to 2019). For the wider study: The study set out to find disease-linked TCR variants by profiling T cell receptor beta repertoires in ankylosing spondylitis patients and healthy donors. The whole study cohort included over a hundred healthy donors and around 24 ankylosing spondylitis patients. Peripheral blood samples were taken, and synovial fluid was additionally collected from ankylosing spondylitis patients. What the authors observed across the whole study: Blood from ankylosing spondylitis patients appeared to be characterized by a TCR beta motif composed of about eight highly homologous amino acid variants. Significant enrichment of the disease-linked clones was reported in matched synovial fluid samples from ankylosing spondylitis patients. In peripheral blood, the disease-linked clones were found at relatively low frequencies and had a CD8+ phenotype. Some TCR beta motif variants had previously been reported in synovial fluid and blood of reactive arthritis patients, which suggested common disease-initiation mechanisms.

As encoded in the germline V gene, CDR1 is MGHRA while CDR2 is YSYEKL. V loses 1 base, J loses 7 bases, and the germline ends lie 11 bases apart. There are 14 amino acids in the CDR3, from cysteine to phenylalanine inclusive. Only the CDR3 part of the read is kept: 42 bases, read in frame from the first base. The V gene is TRBV4-1 and the J gene is TRBJ1-5; a tentative D call is TRBD1 (5 bases match). The sample consisted of blood, either unsorted or a sorted T cell fraction (not recorded which). The receptor's source is a male donor with ankylosing spondylitis or in good health (not recorded which). The DNA reads TGCGCCAGCAGCCAAGCGTCGGGGGACCAGCCCCAGCATTTT. The encoded protein is CASSQASGDQPQHF.